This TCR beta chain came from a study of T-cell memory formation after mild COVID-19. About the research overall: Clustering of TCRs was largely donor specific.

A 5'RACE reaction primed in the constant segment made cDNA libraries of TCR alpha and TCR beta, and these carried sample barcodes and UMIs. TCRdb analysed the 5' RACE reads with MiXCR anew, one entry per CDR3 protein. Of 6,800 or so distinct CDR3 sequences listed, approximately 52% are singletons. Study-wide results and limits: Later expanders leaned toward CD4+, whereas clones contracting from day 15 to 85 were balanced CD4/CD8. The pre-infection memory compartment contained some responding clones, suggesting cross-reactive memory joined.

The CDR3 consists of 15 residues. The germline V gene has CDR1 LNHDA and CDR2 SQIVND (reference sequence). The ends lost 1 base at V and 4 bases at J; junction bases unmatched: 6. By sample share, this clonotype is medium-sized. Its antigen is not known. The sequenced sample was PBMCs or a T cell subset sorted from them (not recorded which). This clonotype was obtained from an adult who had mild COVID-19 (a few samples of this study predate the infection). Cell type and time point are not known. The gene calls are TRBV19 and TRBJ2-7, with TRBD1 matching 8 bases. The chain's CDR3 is CASSIARTGMYEQYF. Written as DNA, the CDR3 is TGTGCCAGTAGTATAGCGAGGACAGGGATGTACGAGCAGTACTTC.